This T cell receptor beta chain comes out of a study of B cell selection in AIRE deficiency (dated by TCRdb to the late 2010s). General notes on the study: Researchers compared TCRbeta repertoires of sorted blood CD4+ conventional T cells and regulatory T cells in AIRE-deficient patients with those in healthy controls. The TCR-sequenced cohort comprised about five AIRE-deficient APECED patients and about five healthy control donors.

Notes on this clone: Its antigen is not yet known. No per-base quality is available; no much larger clone lies one base away.

What the research found in general, with its limitations: Among about 3,700 shared Treg TCRbeta sequences, less than 40% were shared exclusively among healthy donors and less than 10% exclusively among patients, which suggests that Treg selection is less efficient in the absence of AIRE. In terms of TCRBV gene usage, CDR3 length and TCR diversity, Tconv and Treg cells from AIRE-deficient patients looked similar to Tconv and Treg cells from healthy donors. Shorter CDR3s were found in shared Treg sequences, reflecting a bias toward rearrangements containing few non-templated nucleotide insertions. About 33% of the Treg TCRbeta sequences shared among healthy donors were detected in patient Tconv cells, suggesting that Treg-biased clones are diverted into the Tconv compartment. Sequencing covered only TCRbeta chains, and more than 30% of shared healthy-donor Treg sequences were also present in healthy Tconv, possibly due to differing TCRalpha chains.

CD4+CD25hiCD127low/negative cells were sorted as the regulatory T cell population. APECED syndrome was present in the AIRE-deficient patients. Tconv and Treg cells for TCRbeta sequencing were sorted on a FACSAria flow cytometer. Sorted cells were collected in 5-ml round-bottom polystyrene tubes, and dry cell pellets were stored frozen at -80 degrees C prior to sequencing. The immunoSEQ platform was used for TCRbeta chain sequencing. Per the original workflow: Tens of thousands of distinct TCRbeta sequences from patients and 9.56x10^4 from healthy donors were obtained from pooled Treg repertoires. Public Treg TCRbeta sequences were defined as those shared by two or more individuals and were then searched for in Tconv repertoires. Differences between groups were assessed using Mann-Whitney U tests with Bonferroni-Dunn correction in GraphPad Prism 7.03. This immuneACCESS table, as held by TCRdb, lists in-frame sequences with V and J called but not all clones. Of the missing ones, under half trace to an unresolved V gene in checked studies; the others have no known cause. For V, J and clone size, that table is used; D and trimming come from the DNA. The sample includes about 21,000 clones, with 94% observed a single time. The ten largest clonotypes hold approximately 2% of the sample.

This clonotype was obtained from a human donor with AIRE deficiency. Sequenced material: Tregs sorted from PBMCs.

The DNA reads as follows: TGTGCCAGCAGCTTGACAGGGAATCAGCCCCAGCATTTT. It translates as CASSLTGNQPQHF. The sequence is built from TRBV7-2 and TRBJ1-5; 7 central bases correspond to TRBD1. The germline V end is reduced by 3 bases and the J end by 4 bases; junction bases left unmatched: 0. Sequences SGHTA (CDR1) and FQGNSA (CDR2) are obtained from the germline V gene. Counted from cysteine to phenylalanine, this CDR3 has 13 amino acids. CDR3 DNA only is kept here, 39 bases in frame from base 1.